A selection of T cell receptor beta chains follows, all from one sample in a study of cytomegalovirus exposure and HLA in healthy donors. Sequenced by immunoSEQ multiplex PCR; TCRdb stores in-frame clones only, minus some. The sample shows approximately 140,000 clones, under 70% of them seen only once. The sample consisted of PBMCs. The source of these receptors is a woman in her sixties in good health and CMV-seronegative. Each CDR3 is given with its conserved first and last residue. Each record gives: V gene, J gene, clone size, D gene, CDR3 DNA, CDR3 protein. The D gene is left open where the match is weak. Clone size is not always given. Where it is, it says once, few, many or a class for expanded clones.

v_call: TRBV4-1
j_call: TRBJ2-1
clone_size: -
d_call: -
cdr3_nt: TGCGCCAGCAGTTACCGTCTAGGAAAGAGCGATGAGCAGTTCTTC
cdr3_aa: CASSYRLGKSDEQFF

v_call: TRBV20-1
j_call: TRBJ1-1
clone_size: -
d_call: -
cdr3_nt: TGCAGTGCACGGACCGGGAACGAAGCTTTCTTT
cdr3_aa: CSARTGNEAFF

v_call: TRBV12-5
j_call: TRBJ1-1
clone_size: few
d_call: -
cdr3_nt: TGTGCTAGTGGTGTGGCCCACAGGGCCGCGGGTGAAGCTTTCTTT
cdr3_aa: CASGVAHRAAGEAFF

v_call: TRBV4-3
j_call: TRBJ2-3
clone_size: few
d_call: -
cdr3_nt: TGCGCCAGCAGCCATACGGGGGAGTCTAGCACAGATACGCAGTATTTT
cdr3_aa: CASSHTGESSTDTQYF

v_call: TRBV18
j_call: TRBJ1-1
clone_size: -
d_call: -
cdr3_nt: TGTGCCAGCTCACCCTGGGAGGGGAACACTGAAGCTTTCTTT
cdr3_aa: CASSPWEGNTEAFF

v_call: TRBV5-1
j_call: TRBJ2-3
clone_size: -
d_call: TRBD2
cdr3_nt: TGCGCCAGCAGTTCGGGGGGAACAGATACGCAGTATTTT
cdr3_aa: CASSSGGTDTQYF

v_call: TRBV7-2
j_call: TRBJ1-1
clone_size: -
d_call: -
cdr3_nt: TGTGCCAGCAGCTTAGTGAGTAGGGGGATTACTGAAGCTTTCTTT
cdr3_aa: CASSLVSRGITEAFF

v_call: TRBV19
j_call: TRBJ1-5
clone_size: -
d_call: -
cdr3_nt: TGTGCCAGCGGGGTAGGGAACAATCAGCCCCAGCATTTT
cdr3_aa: CASGVGNNQPQHF

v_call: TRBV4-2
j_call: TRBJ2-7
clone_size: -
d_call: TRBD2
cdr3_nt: TGTGCCAGCAGCCAAGTAGGGCTAGCGGGTACCTCCTACGAGCAGTACTTC
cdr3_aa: CASSQVGLAGTSYEQYF

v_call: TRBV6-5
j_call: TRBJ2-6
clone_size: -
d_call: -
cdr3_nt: TGTGCCAGCACGGGGTACTTGGCTGGGGCCAACGTCCTGACTTTC
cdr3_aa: CASTGYLAGANVLTF

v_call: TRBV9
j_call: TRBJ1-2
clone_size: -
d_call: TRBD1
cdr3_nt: TGTGCCAGCAGCGTAGGAATAGGGGGCGGCTACACCTTC
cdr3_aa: CASSVGIGGGYTF

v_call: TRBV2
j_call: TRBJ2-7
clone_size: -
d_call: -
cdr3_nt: TGTGCCAGCAGGACCGGGACACTGACCTACGAGCAGTACTTC
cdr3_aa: CASRTGTLTYEQYF

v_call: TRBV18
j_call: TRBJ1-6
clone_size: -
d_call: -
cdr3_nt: TGTGCCAGCTCACCTGGGCAGCCGAATTCACCCCTCCACTTT
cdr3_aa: CASSPGQPNSPLHF

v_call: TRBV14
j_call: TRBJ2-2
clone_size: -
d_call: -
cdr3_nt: TGTGCCAGCAGCCCCCGGGAGAACACCGGGGAGCTGTTTTTT
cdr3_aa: CASSPRENTGELFF

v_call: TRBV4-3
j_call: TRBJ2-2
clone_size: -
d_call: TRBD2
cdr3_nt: TGCGCCAGCAGCCAAGAACTACTAGCGGGGGGGACGACCGGGGAGCTGTTTTTT
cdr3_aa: CASSQELLAGGTTGELFF

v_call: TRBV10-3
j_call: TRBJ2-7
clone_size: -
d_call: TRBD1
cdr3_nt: TGTGCCATCAGGTCACAGGGGGCATACGAGCAGTACTTC
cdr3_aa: CAIRSQGAYEQYF

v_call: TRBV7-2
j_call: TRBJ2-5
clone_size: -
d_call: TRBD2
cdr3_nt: TGTGCCAGCAGCTTAGCGGGACTAGAAGAAGAGACCCAGTACTTC
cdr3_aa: CASSLAGLEEETQYF

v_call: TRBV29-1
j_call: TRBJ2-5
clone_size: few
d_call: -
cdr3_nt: TGCAGCGTTCAAGGGGCAGGGATTGCGCAGTACTTC
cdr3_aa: CSVQGAGIAQYF

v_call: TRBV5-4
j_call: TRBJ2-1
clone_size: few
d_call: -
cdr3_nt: TGTGCCAGCAGCGCGGGCCTTATAGGTTACAATGAGCAGTTCTTC
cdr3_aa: CASSAGLIGYNEQFF

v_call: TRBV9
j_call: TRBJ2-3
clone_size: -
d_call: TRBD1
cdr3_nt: TGTGCCAGCAGCGTATTAGGGGGCCGCACAGATACGCAGTATTTT
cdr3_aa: CASSVLGGRTDTQYF

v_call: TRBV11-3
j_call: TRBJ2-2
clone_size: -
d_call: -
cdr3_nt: TGTGCCAGCAGCTTAAGTCCAGGCACCGGGGAGCTGTTTTTT
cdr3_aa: CASSLSPGTGELFF

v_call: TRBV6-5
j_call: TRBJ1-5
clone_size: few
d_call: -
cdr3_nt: TGTGCCAGCAGTTACTCGAGATATAGCAATCAGCCCCAGCATTTT
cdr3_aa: CASSYSRYSNQPQHF

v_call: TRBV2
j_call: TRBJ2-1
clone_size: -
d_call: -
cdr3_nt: TGTGCCAGCAGTGAGAGGGTGGTAGCCATAGCGACTGAGCAGTTCTTC
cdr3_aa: CASSERVVAIATEQFF

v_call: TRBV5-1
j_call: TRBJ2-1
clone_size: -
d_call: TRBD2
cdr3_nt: TGCGCCAGCAGCTTGGCCCTGACTAGCGGCTACAATGAGCAGTTCTTC
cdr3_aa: CASSLALTSGYNEQFF

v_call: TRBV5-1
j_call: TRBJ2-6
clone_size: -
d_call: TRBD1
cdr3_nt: TGCGCCAGCAGCCCGGCGGGACAGGGGGCCGGAGGGGCCAACGTCCTGACTTTC
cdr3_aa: CASSPAGQGAGGANVLTF

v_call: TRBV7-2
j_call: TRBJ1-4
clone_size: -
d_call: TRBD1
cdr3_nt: TGTGCCAGCAGCCCGACCGGGACAGGGAATGAAAAACTGTTTTTT
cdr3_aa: CASSPTGTGNEKLFF

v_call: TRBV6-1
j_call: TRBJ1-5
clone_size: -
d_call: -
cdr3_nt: TGTGCCAGCAGTCATGGGTTACAGGGTCAGCCCCAGCATTTT
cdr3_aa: CASSHGLQGQPQHF

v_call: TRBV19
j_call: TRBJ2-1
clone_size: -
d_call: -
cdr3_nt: TGTGCCAGTAGTATAGGGGGCTATCGCTCCTACAATGAGCAGTTCTTC
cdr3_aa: CASSIGGYRSYNEQFF

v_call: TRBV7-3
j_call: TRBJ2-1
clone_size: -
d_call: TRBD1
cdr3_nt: TGTGCCAGCAGCTTAGGGACAGGGTTCTACAATGAGCAGTTCTTC
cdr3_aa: CASSLGTGFYNEQFF

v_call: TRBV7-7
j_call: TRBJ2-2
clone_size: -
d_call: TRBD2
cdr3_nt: TGTGCTAGCAGCTTAACTAGCGGGGGAGCCGGGGAGCTGTTTTTT
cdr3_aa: CASSLTSGGAGELFF

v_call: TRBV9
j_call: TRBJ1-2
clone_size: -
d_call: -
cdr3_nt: TGTGCCAGCAGCGGAGACTATTACGGCTACACCTTC
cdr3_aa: CASSGDYYGYTF

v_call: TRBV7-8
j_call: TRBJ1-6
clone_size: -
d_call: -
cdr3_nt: TGTGCCAGCAGCTTACAAACAGTTCCTAATTCACCCCTCCACTTT
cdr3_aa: CASSLQTVPNSPLHF

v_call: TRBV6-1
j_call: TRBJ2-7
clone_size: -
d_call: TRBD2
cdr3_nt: TGTGCCAGCAGTGAAAGCGGGAGGGCCCACGAGCAGTACTTC
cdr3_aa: CASSESGRAHEQYF

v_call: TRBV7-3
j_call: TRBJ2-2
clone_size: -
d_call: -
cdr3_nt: TGTGCCAGCAGCTTAGGTGGGGGGACCGGGGAGCTGTTTTTT
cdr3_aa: CASSLGGGTGELFF

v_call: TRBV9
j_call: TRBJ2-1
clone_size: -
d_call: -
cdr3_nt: TGTGCCAGCAGCGCGTCGGGTGACCCGTCGGGTGAGCAGTTCTTC
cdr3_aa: CASSASGDPSGEQFF

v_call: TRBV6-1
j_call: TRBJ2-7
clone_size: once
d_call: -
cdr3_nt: TGTGCCAGCAGTGAACCCGCCTACGAGCAGTACTTC
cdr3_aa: CASSEPAYEQYF

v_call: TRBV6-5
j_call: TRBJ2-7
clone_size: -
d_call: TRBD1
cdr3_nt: TGTGCCAGCAACTCCGGACAGGGCCTCTCCTACGAGCAGTACTTC
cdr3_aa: CASNSGQGLSYEQYF

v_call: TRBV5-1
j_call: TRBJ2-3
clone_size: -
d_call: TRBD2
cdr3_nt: TGCGCCAGCAGCTTGGAGGTAGCGGGGACAGATACGCAGTATTTT
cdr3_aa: CASSLEVAGTDTQYF

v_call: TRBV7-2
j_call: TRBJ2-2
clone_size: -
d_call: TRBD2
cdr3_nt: TGTGCCAGCAGCCCCCTACGGACTAGGGGATCCGGGGAGCTGTTTTTT
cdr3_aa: CASSPLRTRGSGELFF

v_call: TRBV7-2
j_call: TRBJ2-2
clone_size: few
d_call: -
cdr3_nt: TGTGCCAGCAGCCGAGCCGGGGAGCTGTTTTTT
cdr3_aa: CASSRAGELFF

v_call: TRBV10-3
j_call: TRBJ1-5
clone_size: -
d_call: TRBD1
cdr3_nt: TGTGCCAGCTGGACAGGCTACAATCAGCCCCAGCATTTT
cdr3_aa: CASWTGYNQPQHF

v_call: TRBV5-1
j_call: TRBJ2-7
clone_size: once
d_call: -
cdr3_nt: TGCGCCAGCAGCTTCGGGACAACGAACTCCGAGCAGTACTTC
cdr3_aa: CASSFGTTNSEQYF

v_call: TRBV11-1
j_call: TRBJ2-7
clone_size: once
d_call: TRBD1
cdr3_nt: TGTGCCAGCAGCTTAGCAGGACAGGTAAAAATGTACGAGCAGTACTTC
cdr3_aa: CASSLAGQVKMYEQYF

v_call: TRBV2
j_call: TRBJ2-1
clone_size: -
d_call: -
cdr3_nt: TGTGCCAGCCGCCCTCTGGGGAGCTCCTACAATGAGCAGTTCTTC
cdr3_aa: CASRPLGSSYNEQFF

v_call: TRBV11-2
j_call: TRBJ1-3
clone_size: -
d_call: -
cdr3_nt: TGTGCCAGCAGCTTAAATACAGGCTCTGGAAACACCATATATTTT
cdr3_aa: CASSLNTGSGNTIYF

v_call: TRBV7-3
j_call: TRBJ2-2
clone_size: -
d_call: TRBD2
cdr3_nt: TGTGCCAGCAGCCGGACTAGCGGCACCGGGGAGCTGTTTTTT
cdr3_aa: CASSRTSGTGELFF